This T cell receptor (beta chain) was found in a study of shared clonotypes between healthy human individuals. Study results and limitations: In contrast to clonotypes shared by all four donors, non-shared clonotypes had lower generation probabilities.

About this clone: Antigen: not known.

V shed 3 bases, J shed 0 bases, and the junction held 5 bases outside the gene matches. This CDR3 contains 16 residues. The germline V gene has CDR1 SGHRS and CDR2 YFSETQ. The table came from immunoSEQ multiplex PCR; TCRdb's copy has only in-frame clones and leaves some out. The sample yields a few hundred thousand clones, more than 95% seen once. The chain combines TRBV5-1 with TRBJ2-1, with 8 bases identical to TRBD2. The sequencing input was naive CD4+ T cells sorted from blood. The subset: CD45RA+ positively selected. The origin of this receptor is a woman between 25 and 40 years old in good health. CDR3 coding DNA: TGCGCCAGCAGCTCTAGCGGGTTGGGCTCCTACAATGAGCAGTTCTTC. Translation gives CASSSSGLGSYNEQFF.